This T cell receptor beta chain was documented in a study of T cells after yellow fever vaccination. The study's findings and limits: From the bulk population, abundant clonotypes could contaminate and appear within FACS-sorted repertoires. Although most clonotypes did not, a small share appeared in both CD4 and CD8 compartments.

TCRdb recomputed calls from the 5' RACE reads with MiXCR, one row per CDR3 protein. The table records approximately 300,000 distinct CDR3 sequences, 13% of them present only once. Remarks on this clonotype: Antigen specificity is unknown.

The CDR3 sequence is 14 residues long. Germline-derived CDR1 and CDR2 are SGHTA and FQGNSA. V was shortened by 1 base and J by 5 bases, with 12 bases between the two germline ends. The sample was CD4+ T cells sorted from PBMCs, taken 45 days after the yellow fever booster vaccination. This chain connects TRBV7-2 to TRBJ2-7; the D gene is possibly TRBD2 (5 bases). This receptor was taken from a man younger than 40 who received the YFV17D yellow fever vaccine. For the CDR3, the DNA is TGTGCCAGCAGCTTAGGTCCGGGATCTAACGAGCAGTACTTC. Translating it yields CASSLGPGSNEQYF.